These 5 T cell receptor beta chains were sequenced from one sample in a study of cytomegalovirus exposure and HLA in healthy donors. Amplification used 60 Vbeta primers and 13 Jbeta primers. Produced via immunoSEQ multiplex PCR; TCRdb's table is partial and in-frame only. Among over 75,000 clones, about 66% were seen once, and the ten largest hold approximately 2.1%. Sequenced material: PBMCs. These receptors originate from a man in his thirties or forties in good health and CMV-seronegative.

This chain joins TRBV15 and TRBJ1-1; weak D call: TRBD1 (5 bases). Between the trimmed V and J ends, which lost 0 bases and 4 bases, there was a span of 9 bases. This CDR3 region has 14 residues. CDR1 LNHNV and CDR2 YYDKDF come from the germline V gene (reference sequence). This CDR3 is CATSRDLGLTEAFF. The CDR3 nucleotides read TGTGCCACCAGCAGAGATCTGGGGCTCACTGAAGCTTTCTTT.

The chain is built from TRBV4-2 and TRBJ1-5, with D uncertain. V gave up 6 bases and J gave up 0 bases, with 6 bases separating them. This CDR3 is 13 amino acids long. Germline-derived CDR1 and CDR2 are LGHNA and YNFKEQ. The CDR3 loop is CASRSYSNQPQHF. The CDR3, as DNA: TGTGCCAGCAGGTCCTATAGCAATCAGCCCCAGCATTTT.

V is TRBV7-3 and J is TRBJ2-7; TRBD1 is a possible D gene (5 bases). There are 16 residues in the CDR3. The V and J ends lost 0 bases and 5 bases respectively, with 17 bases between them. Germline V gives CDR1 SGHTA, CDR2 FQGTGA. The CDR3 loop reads CASSLTFISQGHEQYF. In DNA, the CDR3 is TGTGCCAGCAGCTTAACGTTCATCTCGCAGGGCCACGAGCAGTACTTC.

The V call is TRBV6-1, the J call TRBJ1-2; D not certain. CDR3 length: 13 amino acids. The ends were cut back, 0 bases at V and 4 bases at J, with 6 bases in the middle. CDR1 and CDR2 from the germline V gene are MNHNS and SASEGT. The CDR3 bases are TGTGCCAGCAGTGAAGCCCCTCCCTATGGCTACACCTTC. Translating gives CASSEAPPYGYTF.

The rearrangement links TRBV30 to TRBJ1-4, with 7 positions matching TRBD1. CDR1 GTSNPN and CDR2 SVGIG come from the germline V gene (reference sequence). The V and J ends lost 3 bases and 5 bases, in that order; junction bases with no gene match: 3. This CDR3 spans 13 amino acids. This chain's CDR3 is CAWRRDSNEKLFF. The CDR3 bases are TGTGCCTGGAGGAGGGACAGCAATGAAAAACTGTTTTTT.